Listed below are T cell receptor beta chains from one sample, sequenced in a study of lymphopenia after photon versus proton radiotherapy. Clones were sequenced by immunoSEQ multiplex PCR, and TCRdb holds only the in-frame ones, with some missing. This table has 42,000 or so clones, around 81% appearing once. This sample comprised peripheral blood, obtained from a patient treated with proton-based radiotherapy. These receptors were obtained from a woman between 65 and 79 years old with pancreatic cancer. Each CDR3 is given with its conserved first and last residue. D genes are given only for firm matches. Some rows have no size entry. The others give once, few or many, or a class for an expanded clone.

CDR3: CASSFGTEAFF; DNA: TGTGCCAGCAGCTTTGGCACTGAAGCTTTCTTT; J: TRBJ1-1; size: NA; D: NA; V: TRBV5-8
CDR3: CASSDVFGNTEAFF; DNA: TGTGCCAGCAGTGACGTCTTTGGGAACACTGAAGCTTTCTTT; J: TRBJ1-1; size: NA; D: NA; V: TRBV6-4
CDR3: CASSWALGGVNRASVGNEQFF; DNA: TGCGCCAGCAGCTGGGCCCTGGGCGGCGTCAATAGGGCTAGCGTAGGCAATGAGCAGTTCTTC; J: TRBJ2-1; size: NA; D: NA; V: TRBV5-1
CDR3: CASSSSSYEQYF; DNA: TGTGCCAGCTCATCGAGCTCCTACGAGCAGTACTTC; J: TRBJ2-7; size: few; D: NA; V: TRBV18
CDR3: CSARKGFDGELFF; DNA: TGCAGCGCCCGTAAGGGATTTGACGGGGAGCTGTTTTTT; J: TRBJ2-2; size: NA; D: NA; V: TRBV29-1
CDR3: CASSGTGVGEQYF; DNA: TGTGCCAGCAGTGGAACAGGGGTCGGTGAGCAGTACTTC; J: TRBJ2-7; size: NA; D: TRBD1; V: TRBV25-1
CDR3: CASSRGQGQDTEAFF; DNA: TGTGCCAGCAGCCGAGGACAGGGTCAGGATACTGAAGCTTTCTTT; J: TRBJ1-1; size: NA; D: TRBD1; V: TRBV27
CDR3: CASSQYGAGSNTGELFF; DNA: TGTGCCAGCAGCCAATATGGGGCGGGCTCGAACACCGGGGAGCTGTTTTTT; J: TRBJ2-2; size: NA; D: NA; V: TRBV16
CDR3: CASSLFRGLTQNSPLHF; DNA: TGTGCCAGCAGTTTATTTAGGGGCCTAACCCAAAATTCACCCCTCCACTTT; J: TRBJ1-6; size: NA; D: NA; V: TRBV28
CDR3: CASSTGLSGNTIYF; DNA: TGTGCCAGCTCCACAGGGCTCTCTGGAAACACCATATATTTT; J: TRBJ1-3; size: once; D: NA; V: TRBV2
CDR3: CASSPGQDRGYEQYF; DNA: TGTGCCAGCTCACCAGGACAGGACAGGGGTTACGAGCAGTACTTC; J: TRBJ2-7; size: once; D: TRBD1; V: TRBV18
CDR3: CAWSVWRQFQETQYF; DNA: TGTGCCTGGAGTGTCTGGAGACAGTTCCAAGAGACCCAGTACTTC; J: TRBJ2-5; size: NA; D: NA; V: TRBV30
CDR3: CASRTSGSGQYF; DNA: TGTGCCAGCAGGACTAGCGGGAGCGGGCAGTACTTC; J: TRBJ2-7; size: NA; D: TRBD2; V: TRBV9
CDR3: CASSLQWGRPSEQYF; DNA: TGTGCCAGCAGCTTACAGTGGGGGCGGCCTAGCGAGCAGTACTTC; J: TRBJ2-7; size: NA; D: NA; V: TRBV7-2
CDR3: CASSPAGEGSNQPQHF; DNA: TGTGCCAGCAGCCCCGCAGGGGAAGGTAGCAATCAGCCCCAGCATTTT; J: TRBJ1-5; size: NA; D: NA; V: TRBV7-9
CDR3: CASSLKDRSSYEQYF; DNA: TGTGCCAGCAGTCTCAAGGACAGGAGCTCCTACGAGCAGTACTTC; J: TRBJ2-7; size: NA; D: TRBD1; V: TRBV27
CDR3: CASSRLTGRANEKLFF; DNA: TGCGCCAGCAGCCGCCTGACAGGGCGGGCTAATGAAAAACTGTTTTTT; J: TRBJ1-4; size: NA; D: TRBD1; V: TRBV4-3
CDR3: CASSVPGQGNEQFF; DNA: TGTGCCAGCAGCGTGCCGGGACAGGGGAATGAGCAGTTCTTC; J: TRBJ2-1; size: NA; D: TRBD1; V: TRBV5-6